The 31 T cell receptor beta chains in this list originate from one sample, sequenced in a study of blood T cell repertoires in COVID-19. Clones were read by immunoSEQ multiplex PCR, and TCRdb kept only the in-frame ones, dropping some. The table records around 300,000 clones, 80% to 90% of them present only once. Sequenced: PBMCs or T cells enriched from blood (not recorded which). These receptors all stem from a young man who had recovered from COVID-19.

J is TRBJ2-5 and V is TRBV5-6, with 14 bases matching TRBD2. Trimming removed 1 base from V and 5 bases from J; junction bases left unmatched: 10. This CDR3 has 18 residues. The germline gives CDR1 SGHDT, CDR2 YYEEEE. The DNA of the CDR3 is TGTGCCAGCAGCTTGTACGGGACTAGCGGGGGTCCTTGGGAGACCCAGTACTTC. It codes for CASSLYGTSGGPWETQYF. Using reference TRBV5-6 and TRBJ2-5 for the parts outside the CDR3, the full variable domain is DAGVTQSPTHLIKTRGQQVTLRCSPKSGHDTVSWYQQALGQGPQFIFQYYEEEERQRGNFPDRFSGHQFPNYSSELNVNALLLGDSALYLCASSLYGTSGGPWETQYFGPGTRLLVL.

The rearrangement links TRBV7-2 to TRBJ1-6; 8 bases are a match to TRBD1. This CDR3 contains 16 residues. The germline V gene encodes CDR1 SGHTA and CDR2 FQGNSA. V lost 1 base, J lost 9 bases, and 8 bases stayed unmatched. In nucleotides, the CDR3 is TGTGCCAGCAGCTTAGTAGGCAGGGGGCAAAGTTCACCCCTCCACTTT. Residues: CASSLVGRGQSSPLHF.

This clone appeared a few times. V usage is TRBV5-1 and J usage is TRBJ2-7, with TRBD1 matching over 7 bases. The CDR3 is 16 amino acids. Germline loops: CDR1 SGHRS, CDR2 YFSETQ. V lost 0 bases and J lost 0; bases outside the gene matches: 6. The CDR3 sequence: CASSLEPTGISYEQYF. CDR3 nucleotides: TGCGCCAGCAGCTTGGAGCCGACAGGGATCTCCTACGAGCAGTACTTC.

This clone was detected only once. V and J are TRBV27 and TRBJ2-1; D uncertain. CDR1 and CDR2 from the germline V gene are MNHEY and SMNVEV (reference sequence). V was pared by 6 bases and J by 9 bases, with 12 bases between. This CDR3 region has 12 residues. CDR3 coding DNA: TGTGCCAGCAGCCTGTCCCCGGGTGAGCAGTTCTTC. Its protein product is CASSLSPGEQFF.

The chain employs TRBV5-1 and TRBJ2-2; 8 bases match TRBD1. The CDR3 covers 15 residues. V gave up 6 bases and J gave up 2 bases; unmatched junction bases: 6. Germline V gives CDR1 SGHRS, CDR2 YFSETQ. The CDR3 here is CASTPDRVNTGELFF. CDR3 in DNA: TGCGCCAGCACCCCGGACAGGGTAAACACCGGGGAGCTGTTTTTT.

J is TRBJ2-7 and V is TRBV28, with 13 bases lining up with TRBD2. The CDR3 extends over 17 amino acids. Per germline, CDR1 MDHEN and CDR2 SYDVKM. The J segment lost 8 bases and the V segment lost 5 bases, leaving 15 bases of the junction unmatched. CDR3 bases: TGTGCCAGCAGTCTCACTAGCGGGGGGGCCCTTGCCACGAAGCAGTACTTC. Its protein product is CASSLTSGGALATKQYF.

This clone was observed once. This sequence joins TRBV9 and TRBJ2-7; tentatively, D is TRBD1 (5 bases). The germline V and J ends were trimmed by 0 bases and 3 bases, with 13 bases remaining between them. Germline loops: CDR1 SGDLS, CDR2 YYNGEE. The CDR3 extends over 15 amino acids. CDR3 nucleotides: TGTGCCAGCAGCGTAGCGTCGACAGCATACTACGAGCAGTACTTC. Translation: CASSVASTAYYEQYF.

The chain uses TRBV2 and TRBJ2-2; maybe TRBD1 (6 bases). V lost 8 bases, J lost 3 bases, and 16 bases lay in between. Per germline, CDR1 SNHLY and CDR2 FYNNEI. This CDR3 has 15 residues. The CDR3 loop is CASGVTGPYTGELFF. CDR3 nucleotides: TGTGCCAGCGGGGTAACAGGGCCTTACACCGGGGAGCTGTTTTTT.

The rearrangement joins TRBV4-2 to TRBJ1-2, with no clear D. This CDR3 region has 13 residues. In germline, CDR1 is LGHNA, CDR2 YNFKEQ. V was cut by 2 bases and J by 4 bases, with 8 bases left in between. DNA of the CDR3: TGTGCCAGCAGCCAACCCGGCGGCTATGGCTACACCTTC. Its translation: CASSQPGGYGYTF.

In DNA form, the CDR3 reads TGTGCCAGTAGTATAGGTTCCTTAGACAGCCCGTTGGTGCCCCAGCATTTT. Protein sequence: CASSIGSLDSPLVPQHF. The genes are TRBV19 and TRBJ1-5, with D perhaps matching TRBD1 (5 bases). CDR3 length equals 17 residues. Trimming left V 1 base short and J 9 bases short, with 22 bases between. CDR1 and CDR2 from the germline V gene are LNHDA and SQIVND (reference sequence).

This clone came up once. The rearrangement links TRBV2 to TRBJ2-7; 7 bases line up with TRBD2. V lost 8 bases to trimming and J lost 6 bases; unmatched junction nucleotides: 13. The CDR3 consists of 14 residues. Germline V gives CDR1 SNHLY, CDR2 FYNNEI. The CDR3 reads CASRRGGGAFEQYF. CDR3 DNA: TGTGCCAGCCGAAGGGGCGGGGGAGCGTTCGAGCAGTACTTC.

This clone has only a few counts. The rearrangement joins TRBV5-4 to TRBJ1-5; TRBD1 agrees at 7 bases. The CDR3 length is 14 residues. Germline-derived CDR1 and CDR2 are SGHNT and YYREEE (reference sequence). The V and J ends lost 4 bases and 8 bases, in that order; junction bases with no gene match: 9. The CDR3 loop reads CASSRQGQGEPQHF. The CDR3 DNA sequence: TGTGCCAGCAGCCGACAGGGTCAGGGTGAGCCCCAGCATTTT.

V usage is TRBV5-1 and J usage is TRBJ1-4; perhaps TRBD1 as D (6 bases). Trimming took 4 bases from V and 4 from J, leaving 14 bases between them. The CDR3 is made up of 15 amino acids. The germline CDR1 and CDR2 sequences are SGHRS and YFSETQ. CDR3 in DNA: TGCGCCAGCAGCCTACAGGGTAGGGGTAATGAAAAACTGTTTTTT. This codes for CASSLQGRGNEKLFF.

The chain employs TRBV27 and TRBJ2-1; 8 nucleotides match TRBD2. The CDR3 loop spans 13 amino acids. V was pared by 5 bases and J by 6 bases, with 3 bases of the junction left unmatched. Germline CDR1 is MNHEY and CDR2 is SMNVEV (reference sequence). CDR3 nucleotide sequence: TGTGCCAGCAGTACTAGCGGAATCAATGAGCAGTTCTTC. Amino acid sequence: CASSTSGINEQFF.

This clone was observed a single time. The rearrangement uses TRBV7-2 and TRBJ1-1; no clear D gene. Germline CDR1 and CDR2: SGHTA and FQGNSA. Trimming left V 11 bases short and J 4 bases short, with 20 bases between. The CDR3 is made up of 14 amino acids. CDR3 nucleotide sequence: TGTGCCCTCATTGGTTATGAGGAGATCACTGAAGCTTTCTTT. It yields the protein CALIGYEEITEAFF.

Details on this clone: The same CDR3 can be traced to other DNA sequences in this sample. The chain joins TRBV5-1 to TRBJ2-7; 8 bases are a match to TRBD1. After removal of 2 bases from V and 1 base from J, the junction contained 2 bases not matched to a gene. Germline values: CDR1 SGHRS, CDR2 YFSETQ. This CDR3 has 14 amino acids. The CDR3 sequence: CASSFRTGSYEQYF. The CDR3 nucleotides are TGCGCCAGCAGCTTTCGGACAGGGTCCTACGAGCAGTACTTC.

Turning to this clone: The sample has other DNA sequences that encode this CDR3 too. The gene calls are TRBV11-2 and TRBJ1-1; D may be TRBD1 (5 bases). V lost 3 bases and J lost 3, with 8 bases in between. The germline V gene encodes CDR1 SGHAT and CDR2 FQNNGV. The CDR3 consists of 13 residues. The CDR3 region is CASSFGGDTEAFF. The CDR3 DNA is TGTGCCAGCAGCTTCGGGGGAGACACTGAAGCTTTCTTT.

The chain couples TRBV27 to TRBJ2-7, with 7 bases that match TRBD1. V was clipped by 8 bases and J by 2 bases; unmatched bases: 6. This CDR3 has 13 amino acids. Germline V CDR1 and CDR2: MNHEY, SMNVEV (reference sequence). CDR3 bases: TGTGCCAGCGGACCGGGACAGCCCTACGAGCAGTACTTC. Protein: CASGPGQPYEQYF.

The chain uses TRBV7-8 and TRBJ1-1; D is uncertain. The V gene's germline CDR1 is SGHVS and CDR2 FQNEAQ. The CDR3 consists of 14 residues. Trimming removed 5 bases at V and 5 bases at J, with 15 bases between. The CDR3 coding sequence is TGTGCCAGCAGCCCAGCCCCGGGGTCTACTGAAGCTTTCTTT. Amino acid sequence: CASSPAPGSTEAFF.

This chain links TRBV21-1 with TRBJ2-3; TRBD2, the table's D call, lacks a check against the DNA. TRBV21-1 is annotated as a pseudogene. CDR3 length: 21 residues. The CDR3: CASSKVGLGGPGTSGGDTQYF. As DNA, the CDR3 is TGTGCCAGCAGCAAAGTGGGGTTGGGAGGACCCGGGACTAGCGGTGGAGATACGCAGTATTTT.

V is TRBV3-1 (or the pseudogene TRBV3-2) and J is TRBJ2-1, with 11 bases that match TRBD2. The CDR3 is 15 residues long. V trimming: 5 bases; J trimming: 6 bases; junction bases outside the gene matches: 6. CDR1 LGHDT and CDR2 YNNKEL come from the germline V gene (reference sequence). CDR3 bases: TGTGCCAGCAGCATTGGACTAGCGGGCCCCAATGAGCAGTTCTTC. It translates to CASSIGLAGPNEQFF.

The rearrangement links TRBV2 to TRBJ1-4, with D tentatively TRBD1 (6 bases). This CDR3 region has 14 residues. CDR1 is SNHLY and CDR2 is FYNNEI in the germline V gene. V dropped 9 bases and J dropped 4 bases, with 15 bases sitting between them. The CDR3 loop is CARGSTGLNEKLFF. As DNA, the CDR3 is TGTGCCAGGGGATCGACAGGTCTTAATGAAAAACTGTTTTTT.

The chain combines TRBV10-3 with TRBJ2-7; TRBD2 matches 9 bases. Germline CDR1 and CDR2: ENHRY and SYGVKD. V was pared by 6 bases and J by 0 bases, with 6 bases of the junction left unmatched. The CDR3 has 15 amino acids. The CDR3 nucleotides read TGTGCCATCAGGGGGAGACTAGCGGACTCCTACGAGCAGTACTTC. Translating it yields CAIRGRLADSYEQYF.

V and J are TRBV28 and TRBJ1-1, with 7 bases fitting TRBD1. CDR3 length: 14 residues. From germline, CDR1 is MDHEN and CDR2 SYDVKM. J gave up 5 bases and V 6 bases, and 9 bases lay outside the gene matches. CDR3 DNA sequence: TGTGCCAGCAGCCTCAGGGGGATTGAGACTGAAGCTTTCTTT. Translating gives CASSLRGIETEAFF.

In DNA form, the CDR3 reads TGTGCCAGCAGTTTTAGCAGCGCGGGCAATGAGCAGTTCTTC. This translates into CASSFSSAGNEQFF. This sequence joins TRBV28 and TRBJ2-1, with D perhaps matching TRBD2 (5 bases). Germline CDR1 reads MDHEN; CDR2 reads SYDVKM. V was cut by 3 bases and J by 6 bases, with 12 bases left in between. The CDR3 runs to 14 residues.

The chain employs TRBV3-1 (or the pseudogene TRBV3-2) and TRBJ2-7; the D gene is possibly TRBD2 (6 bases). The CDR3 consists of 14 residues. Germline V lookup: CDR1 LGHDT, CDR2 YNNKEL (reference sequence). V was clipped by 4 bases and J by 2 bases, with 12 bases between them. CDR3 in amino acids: CASSRLGGTYEQYF. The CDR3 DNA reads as TGTGCCAGCAGCCGTTTAGGAGGGACCTACGAGCAGTACTTC.

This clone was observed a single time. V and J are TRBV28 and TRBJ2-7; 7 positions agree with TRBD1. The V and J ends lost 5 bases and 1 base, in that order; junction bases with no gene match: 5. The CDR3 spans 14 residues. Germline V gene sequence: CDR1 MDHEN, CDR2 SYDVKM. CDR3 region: CASSITGVSYEQYF. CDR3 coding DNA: TGTGCCAGCAGTATCACAGGGGTTTCCTACGAGCAGTACTTC. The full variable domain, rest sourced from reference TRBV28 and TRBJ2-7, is DVKVTQSSRYLVKRTGEKVFLECVQDMDHENMFWYRQDPGLGLRLIYFSYDVKMKEKGDIPEGYSVSREKKERFSLILESASTNQTSMYLCASSITGVSYEQYFGPGTRLTVT.

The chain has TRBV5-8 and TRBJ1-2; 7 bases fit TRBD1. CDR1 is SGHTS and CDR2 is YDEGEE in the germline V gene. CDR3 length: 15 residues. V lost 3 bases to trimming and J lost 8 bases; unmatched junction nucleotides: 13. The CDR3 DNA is TGTGCCAGCAGCTCTGGGGGACAGTCCCTGGTAGGCTACACCTTC. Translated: CASSSGGQSLVGYTF.

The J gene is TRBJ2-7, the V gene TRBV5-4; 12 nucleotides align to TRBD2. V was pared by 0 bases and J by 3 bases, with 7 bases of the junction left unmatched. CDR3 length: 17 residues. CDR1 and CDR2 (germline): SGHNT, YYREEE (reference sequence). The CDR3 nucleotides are TGTGCCAGCAGCTTGGCCTCTCCTAGCGGGGGGGTCTACGAGCAGTACTTC. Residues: CASSLASPSGGVYEQYF.

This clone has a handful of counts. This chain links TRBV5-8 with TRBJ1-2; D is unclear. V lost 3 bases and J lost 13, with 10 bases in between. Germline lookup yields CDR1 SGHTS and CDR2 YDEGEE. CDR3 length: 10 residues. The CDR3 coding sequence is TGTGCCAGCAGCTCAAGGTTAGCCACCTTC. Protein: CASSSRLATF.

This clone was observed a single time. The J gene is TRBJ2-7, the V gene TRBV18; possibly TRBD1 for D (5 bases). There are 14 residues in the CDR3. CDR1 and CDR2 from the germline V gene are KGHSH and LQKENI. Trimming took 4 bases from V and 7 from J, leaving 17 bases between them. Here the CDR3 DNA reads TGTGCCAGCTCACTATCCAGGGTACTACATGAGCAGTACTTC. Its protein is CASSLSRVLHEQYF.